The 32 T cell receptor beta chains below all came from one sample that was sequenced in a study of T cell changes during pregnancy in multiple sclerosis (dated 2019 in TCRdb). Library preparation employed the immunoSEQ multiplex PCR assay. TCRdb stores this immuneACCESS table with in-frame sequences only. Part of the clones is absent; in the studies checked, under half of the shortfall reflects unresolved V genes, and no reason is known for the rest. The sample profile shows over 35,000 clones; around 90% of them were found once. The ten largest make up approximately 11% of the sample. Sequences were derived from CD8+ T cells from peripheral blood mononuclear cells, sampled in the first trimester of pregnancy. All receptors derive from a female donor with multiple sclerosis, enrolled in a pregnancy study.

V is TRBV4-2 and J is TRBJ2-7; no clear D. The germline V gene has CDR1 LGHNA and CDR2 YNFKEQ. Trimming removed 1 base from V and 7 bases from J, with 8 bases in between. The CDR3 loop spans 12 amino acids. This chain's CDR3 is CASSQGPGEQYF. CDR3 bases: TGTGCCAGCAGCCAAGGACCAGGTGAGCAGTACTTC.

This chain uses TRBV4-3 with TRBJ2-2; D is unclear. The CDR3 length is 15 residues. Trimming left V 1 base short and J 6 bases short, with 12 bases between. The germline V gene encodes CDR1 LGHNA and CDR2 YSLEER. The CDR3 DNA follows: TGCGCCAGCAGCCAAGCGTTATCTAGACCCGGGGAGCTGTTTTTT. Translated: CASSQALSRPGELFF.

The chain is built from TRBV6-5 and TRBJ2-2; 8 nucleotides align to TRBD2. The V gene's germline CDR1 is MNHEY and CDR2 SVGAGI. The CDR3 totals 15 residues. Trimming at V came to 3 bases and at J to 7 bases, leaving 7 bases not matched to a gene. The DNA for the CDR3 is TGTGCCAGCAGTTATCGGCGGGAGGTGGGCGGGGAGCTGTTTTTT. Amino acid sequence: CASSYRREVGGELFF.

This clone occurred a few times. This chain joins TRBV19 and TRBJ2-2; no firm D call. The ends were cut back, 11 bases at V and 3 bases at J, with 16 bases in the middle. The CDR3 covers 14 residues. CDR1 is LNHDA and CDR2 is SQIVND in the germline V gene (reference sequence). CDR3 sequence reads: CAVSQQVYTGELFF. The CDR3 DNA sequence: TGTGCCGTCTCCCAGCAGGTCTACACCGGGGAGCTGTTTTTT.

CDR3 region: CASSPRPGLAGRTDTQYF. The CDR3 nucleotides are TGTGCCAGCAGCCCCCGCCCGGGACTAGCGGGGCGAACAGATACGCAGTATTTT. This chain links TRBV7-3 with TRBJ2-3; TRBD2 agrees at 13 bases. This CDR3 is built from 18 residues. Germline loops: CDR1 SGHTA, CDR2 FQGTGA. The trim removed 5 bases at V and 3 bases at J, leaving 11 bases unmatched.

V and J are TRBV12-5 and TRBJ1-1; D is undetermined. CDR1 and CDR2 from the germline V gene are LGHNT and FRNRAP. The V end lost 3 bases, the J end lost 1 base, and 21 bases lay between the germline ends. The length of the CDR3 is 18 residues. CDR3 DNA: TGTGCTAGTGGTTTATTCCTAATTTTGAGACGGGAGAACACTGAAGCTTTCTTT. Amino acids: CASGLFLILRRENTEAFF.

The chain has TRBV4-3 and TRBJ1-6; D is perhaps TRBD1 (5 bases). The length of the CDR3 is 14 residues. CDR1 and CDR2 (germline): LGHNA, YSLEER. The V gene lost 0 bases and the J gene lost 8 bases, with 8 bases spanning the gap. The CDR3 DNA sequence: TGCGCCAGCAGCCAAGATACGACAGATTCACCCCTCCACTTT. This sequence encodes CASSQDTTDSPLHF.

V is TRBV10-3 and J is TRBJ2-3, with 7 bases lining up with TRBD2. The CDR3 runs to 14 residues. Trimming at V came to 4 bases and at J to 2 bases, leaving 3 bases not matched to a gene. Germline V gene lookup returns CDR1 ENHRY and CDR2 SYGVKD. In nucleotides, the CDR3 is TGTGCCATCAGTGGACTAGCTGACACAGATACGCAGTATTTT. It codes for CAISGLADTDTQYF.

The sample holds one count of this clone. The rearrangement links TRBV4-2 to TRBJ1-2; maybe TRBD1 (6 bases). This CDR3 contains 17 residues. Germline lookup yields CDR1 LGHNA and CDR2 YNFKEQ. V lost 0 bases to trimming and J lost 0 bases, with 14 bases between them. CDR3 in DNA: TGTGCCAGCAGCCAAGATCAGATGGGGGCTGCTAACTATGGCTACACCTTC. Protein: CASSQDQMGAANYGYTF.

This sequence joins TRBV6-5 and TRBJ1-6; no clear D gene. V was cut by 2 bases and J by 6 bases, with 11 bases left in between. The germline CDR1 and CDR2 sequences are MNHEY and SVGAGI. The CDR3 extends over 15 amino acids. The CDR3 coding sequence is TGTGCCAGCAGTTACGTCGAAGGGAGTAATTCACCCCTCCACTTT. Amino acids: CASSYVEGSNSPLHF.

This chain joins TRBV5-1 and TRBJ1-2; 8 bases are shared with TRBD1. The CDR3 has 12 amino acids. V lost 5 bases, J lost 4 bases, and 1 base stayed unmatched. Germline V gene data show CDR1 as SGHRS and CDR2 as YFSETQ. The CDR3 sequence is CASRTGVYGYTF. The CDR3 nucleotides are TGCGCCAGCAGGACAGGGGTCTATGGCTACACCTTC.

The rearrangement uses TRBV9 and TRBJ1-3; 10 bases align to TRBD1. The CDR3 covers 17 residues. In germline, CDR1 is SGDLS, CDR2 YYNGEE. V lost 3 bases, J lost 0 bases, and 6 bases stayed unmatched. In DNA, the CDR3 is TGTGCCAGCAGCGAACAGGGGACAGGGGCCTCTGGAAACACCATATATTTT. Amino acids: CASSEQGTGASGNTIYF.

A few counts support this clone. This chain links TRBV30 with TRBJ1-2; D is undetermined. The CDR3 consists of 13 residues. Germline loops: CDR1 GTSNPN, CDR2 SVGIG (reference sequence). Trimming pared 7 bases from V and 12 bases from J, leaving 24 bases between. CDR3 loop: CASSVDGELSDTF. The CDR3, as DNA: TGTGCCTCCTCCGTTGACGGAGAACTATCGGACACCTTC.

This chain links TRBV23-1 with TRBJ1-2; unclear D gene. TRBV23-1 is reported as an ORF; its role is uncertain. The CDR3 is 15 amino acids. V was clipped by 0 bases and J by 5 bases, with 13 bases between them. The CDR3, as DNA: TGCGCCAGCAGTCAATCAACGCGCGTTCGATATGGCTACACCTTC. This sequence encodes CASSQSTRVRYGYTF.

The rearrangement uses TRBV7-6 and TRBJ2-7; D not resolved. CDR1 is SGHVS and CDR2 is FNYEAQ in the germline V gene. The CDR3 loop spans 12 amino acids. V was cut by 4 bases and J by 0 bases, with 4 bases left in between. CDR3 DNA: TGTGCCAGCAGCTCCCTCTCCTACGAGCAGTACTTC. It encodes CASSSLSYEQYF.

The J gene is TRBJ1-2, the V gene TRBV11-2; TRBD1 is a possible D gene (5 bases). The germline CDR1 and CDR2 sequences are SGHAT and FQNNGV. The CDR3 sequence is 16 residues long. V lost 5 bases and J lost 4, with 20 bases in between. This CDR3 reads CASSLPGAHKGYGYTF. The CDR3, as DNA: TGTGCCAGCAGCCTCCCTGGGGCCCACAAGGGCTATGGCTACACCTTC.

The chain couples TRBV29-1 to TRBJ1-1; weak D call: TRBD1 (6 bases). The CDR3 is 12 residues long. Germline CDR1 reads SQVTM; CDR2 reads ANQGSEA. V lost 4 bases, J lost 5 bases, and 11 bases lay in between. The CDR3 DNA is TGCAGCGTTGGCGGGGGCAGAACTGAAGCTTTCTTT. This translates into CSVGGGRTEAFF. Using reference TRBV29-1 and TRBJ1-1 for the parts outside the CDR3, the full variable domain is SAVISQKPSRDICQRGTSLTIQCQVDSQVTMMFWYRQQPGQSLTLIATANQGSEATYESGFVIDKFPISRPNLTFSTLTVSNMSPEDSSIYLCSVGGGRTEAFFGQGTRLTVV.

This chain uses TRBV14 with TRBJ2-2; D is unresolved. The germline V and J ends were trimmed by 2 bases and 6 bases, with 13 bases remaining between them. The CDR3 sequence is 15 residues long. Germline CDR1 reads SGHDN; CDR2 reads FVKESK. CDR3 protein: CASSQSSSLAGELFF. In DNA form, the CDR3 reads TGTGCCAGCAGCCAAAGCTCCTCCTTGGCCGGGGAGCTGTTTTTT.

The chain is built from TRBV30 and TRBJ1-4; the D gene is possibly TRBD1 (5 bases). CDR1 is GTSNPN, CDR2 SVGIG, per germline (reference sequence). CDR3 size: 14 residues. V was shortened by 2 bases and J by 7 bases, with 14 bases between the two germline ends. The CDR3 DNA reads TGTGCCTGGAGTTCGGGCAGGGATCCTGAAAAACTGTTTTTT. This translates into CAWSSGRDPEKLFF.

This clone occurred once. The V and J genes are TRBV25-1 and TRBJ1-1; possible D gene TRBD1, 5 bases. Trimming shortened V by 4 bases and J by 4 bases, and 7 bases separated the two germline ends. The CDR3 sequence is 12 residues long. Germline values: CDR1 MGHDK, CDR2 SYGVNS. The CDR3 nucleotides are TGTGCCAGCAGTGCAGGGATCACTGAAGCTTTCTTT. It is translated as CASSAGITEAFF.

The CDR3 region has the DNA TGCGCCAGTAGAACAGGGCACAATGAGCAGTTCTTC. It codes for CASRTGHNEQFF. V usage is TRBV5-1 and J usage is TRBJ2-1; TRBD1 might be the D (6 bases). This CDR3 has 12 amino acids. The germline gives CDR1 SGHRS, CDR2 YFSETQ. V dropped 8 bases and J dropped 5 bases, with 11 bases sitting between them.

The chain combines TRBV27 with TRBJ2-1, with TRBD2 matching 13 bases. Germline trimming cut 3 bases from V and 9 bases from J; bases unmatched to any gene: 5. The CDR3 loop spans 15 amino acids. Germline CDR1 and CDR2: MNHEY and SMNVEV (reference sequence). CDR3 bases: TGTGCCAGCAGTTTGACTAGCGGGAGGTTAGGTGAGCAGTTCTTC. Translated: CASSLTSGRLGEQFF.

The chain links TRBV5-6 to TRBJ1-2, with D tentatively TRBD1 (5 bases). CDR1 and CDR2 (germline): SGHDT, YYEEEE. Trimming left V 4 bases short and J 8 bases short, with 15 bases between. The CDR3 is 13 residues long. The CDR3: CASSELTGYGYTF. Written as DNA, the CDR3 is TGTGCCAGCAGCGAACTTACAGGATACGGCTACACCTTC. The full variable domain, its missing parts supplied by reference TRBV5-6 and TRBJ1-2, is DAGVTQSPTHLIKTRGQQVTLRCSPKSGHDTVSWYQQALGQGPQFIFQYYEEEERQRGNFPDRFSGHQFPNYSSELNVNALLLGDSALYLCASSELTGYGYTFGSGTRLTVV.

The rearrangement uses TRBV21-1 and TRBJ1-6; TRBD1, the table's D call, lacks a check against the DNA. TRBV21-1 is recorded as a pseudogene. The CDR3 contains 18 residues. The CDR3 coding sequence is TGTGCCAGCAGCCCACCGGACAGTTCCCCGAAGGCAAATTCACCCCTCCACTTT. Its protein product is CASSPPDSSPKANSPLHF.

The chain employs TRBV7-3 and TRBJ1-1, with TRBD1 matching 10 bases. The CDR3 loop spans 15 amino acids. The ends lost 6 bases at V and 4 bases at J; junction bases unmatched: 8. In germline, CDR1 is SGHTA, CDR2 FQGTGA. CDR3 in DNA: TGTGCCAGCAGTCCCGGGACAGGGGAAGGCACTGAAGCTTTCTTT. Protein: CASSPGTGEGTEAFF.

J is TRBJ1-2 and V is TRBV20-1, with TRBD1 matching 7 bases. CDR1 DFQATT and CDR2 SNEGSKA come from the germline V gene (reference sequence). The CDR3 loop spans 10 amino acids. CDR3 in DNA: TGCAGCTGGTTATACAGGGGATCGACCTTC. Translation gives CSWLYRGSTF.

V and J are TRBV5-5 and TRBJ1-6; D is unresolved. This CDR3 comprises 12 residues. V shed 4 bases and J shed 4 bases, with 3 bases lying between them. Looked up from germline, CDR1 is SGHKS and CDR2 is YYEKEE (reference sequence). The CDR3 here is CASSEYNSPLHF. CDR3 in DNA: TGTGCCAGCAGCGAGTATAATTCACCCCTCCACTTT. The variable domain in full, completed from reference TRBV5-5 and TRBJ1-6, reads DAGVTQSPTHLIKTRGQQVTLRCSPISGHKSVSWYQQVLGQGPQFIFQYYEKEERGRGNFPDRFSARQFPNYSSELNVNALLLGDSALYLCASSEYNSPLHFGNGTRLTVT.

The chain combines TRBV27 with TRBJ1-2; D is perhaps TRBD1 (6 bases). V was clipped by 7 bases and J by 0 bases, with 21 bases between them. Germline CDR1 is MNHEY and CDR2 is SMNVEV (reference sequence). CDR3 size: 17 residues. The chain's CDR3 is CASTTVSGAASNYGYTF. DNA of the CDR3: TGTGCCAGCACCACGGTATCAGGGGCGGCTTCTAACTATGGCTACACCTTC.

This clone was seen only once. The chain combines TRBV19 with TRBJ1-1; tentatively, D is TRBD1 (6 bases). This CDR3 has 11 residues. The V end was cut by 10 bases, the J end by 1 base, with 7 bases between. Germline V CDR1 and CDR2: LNHDA, SQIVND (reference sequence). The CDR3 bases are TGTGCCACCAGGGGGAACACTGAAGCTTTCTTT. Its protein product is CATRGNTEAFF.

The rearrangement joins TRBV27 to TRBJ1-1; D not resolved. The V gene's germline CDR1 is MNHEY and CDR2 SMNVEV (reference sequence). V lost 4 bases and J 0 bases, leaving 12 bases between the germline ends. This CDR3 spans 15 amino acids. CDR3 protein: CASSYSFNLNTEAFF. In DNA, the CDR3 is TGTGCCAGCAGTTACAGTTTTAACTTGAACACTGAAGCTTTCTTT.

J is TRBJ2-3 and V is TRBV11-3; TRBD2 matches at 8 bases. Germline CDR1 reads SGHNT; CDR2 reads YENEEA. This CDR3 spans 15 amino acids. After removal of 1 base from V and 3 bases from J, the junction contained 3 bases not matched to a gene. The CDR3 protein is CASSLGIAGTDTQYF. The CDR3 DNA reads as TGTGCCAGCAGCTTAGGCATAGCGGGGACAGATACGCAGTATTTT.

The CDR3 DNA follows: TGTGCCAGCAGTGAAGTCCAGGCGCCGAATGAAAAACTGTTTTTT. It translates to CASSEVQAPNEKLFF. V and J are TRBV2 and TRBJ1-4, with D uncertain. In germline, CDR1 is SNHLY, CDR2 FYNNEI. This CDR3 has 15 amino acids. Trimming shortened V by 1 base and J by 5 bases, and 11 bases separated the two germline ends.